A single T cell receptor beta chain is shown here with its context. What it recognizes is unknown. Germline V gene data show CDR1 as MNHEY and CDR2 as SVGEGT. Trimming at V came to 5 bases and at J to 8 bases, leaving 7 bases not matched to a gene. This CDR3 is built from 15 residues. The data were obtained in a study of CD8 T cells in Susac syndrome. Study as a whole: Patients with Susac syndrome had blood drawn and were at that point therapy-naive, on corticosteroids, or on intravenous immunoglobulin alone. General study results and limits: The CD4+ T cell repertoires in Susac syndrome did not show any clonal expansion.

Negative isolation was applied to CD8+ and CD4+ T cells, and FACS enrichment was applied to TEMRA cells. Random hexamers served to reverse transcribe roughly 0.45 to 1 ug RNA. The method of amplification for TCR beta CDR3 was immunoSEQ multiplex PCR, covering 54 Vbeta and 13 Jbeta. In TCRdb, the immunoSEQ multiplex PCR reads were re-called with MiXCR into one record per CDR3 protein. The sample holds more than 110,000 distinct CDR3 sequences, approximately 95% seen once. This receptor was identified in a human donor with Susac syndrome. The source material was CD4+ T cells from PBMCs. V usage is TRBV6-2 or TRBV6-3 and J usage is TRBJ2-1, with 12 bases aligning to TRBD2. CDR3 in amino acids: CASSPTSGSPDEQFF. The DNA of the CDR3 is TGTGCCAGCAGTCCGACTAGCGGGAGTCCAGATGAGCAGTTCTTC.